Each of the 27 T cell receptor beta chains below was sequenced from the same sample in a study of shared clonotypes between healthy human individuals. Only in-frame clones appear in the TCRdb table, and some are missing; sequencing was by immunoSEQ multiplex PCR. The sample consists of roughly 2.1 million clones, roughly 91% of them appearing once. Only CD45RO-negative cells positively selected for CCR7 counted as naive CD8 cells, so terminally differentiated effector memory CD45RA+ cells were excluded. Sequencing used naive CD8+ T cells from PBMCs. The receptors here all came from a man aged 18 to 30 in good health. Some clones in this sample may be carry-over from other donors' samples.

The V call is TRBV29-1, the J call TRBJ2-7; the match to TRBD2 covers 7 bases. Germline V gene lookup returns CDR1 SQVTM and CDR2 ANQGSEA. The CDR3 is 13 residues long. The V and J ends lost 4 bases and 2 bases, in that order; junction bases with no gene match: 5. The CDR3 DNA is TGCAGCGTTGGCCGCGGGAGTACCTACGAGCAGTACTTC. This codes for CSVGRGSTYEQYF.

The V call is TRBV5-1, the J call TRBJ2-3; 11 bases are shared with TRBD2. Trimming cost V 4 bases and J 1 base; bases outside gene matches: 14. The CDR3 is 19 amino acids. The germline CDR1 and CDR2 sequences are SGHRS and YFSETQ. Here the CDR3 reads CASSGLTSGSWGRTDTQYF. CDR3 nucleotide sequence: TGCGCCAGCAGCGGGCTCACTAGCGGGAGTTGGGGGCGCACAGATACGCAGTATTTT.

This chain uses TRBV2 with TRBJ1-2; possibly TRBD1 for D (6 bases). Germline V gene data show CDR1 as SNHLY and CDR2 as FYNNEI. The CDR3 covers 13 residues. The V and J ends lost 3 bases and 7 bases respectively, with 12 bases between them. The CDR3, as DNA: TGTGCCAGCAGTGAGAGGGGGGGCGTTGGCTACACCTTC. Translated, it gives CASSERGGVGYTF.

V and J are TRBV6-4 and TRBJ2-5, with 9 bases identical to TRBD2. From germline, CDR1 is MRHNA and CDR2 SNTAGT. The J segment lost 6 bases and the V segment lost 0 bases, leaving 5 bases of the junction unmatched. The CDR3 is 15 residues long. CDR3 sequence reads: CASSDSLAGLKTQYF. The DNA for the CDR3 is TGTGCCAGCAGTGACTCGCTAGCGGGATTGAAGACCCAGTACTTC.

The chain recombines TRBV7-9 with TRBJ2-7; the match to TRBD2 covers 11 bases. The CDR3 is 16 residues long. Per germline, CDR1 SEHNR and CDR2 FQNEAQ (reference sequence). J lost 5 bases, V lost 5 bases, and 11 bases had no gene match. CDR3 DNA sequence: TGTGCCAGCAGCCGTAGTACTAGCGGGAGCGCCCACGAGCAGTACTTC. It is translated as CASSRSTSGSAHEQYF. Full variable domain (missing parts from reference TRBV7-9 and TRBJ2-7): DTGVSQNPRHKITKRGQNVTFRCDPISEHNRLYWYRQTLGQGPEFLTYFQNEAQLEKSRLLSDRFSAERPKGSFSTLEIQRTEQGDSAMYLCASSRSTSGSAHEQYFGPGTRLTVT.

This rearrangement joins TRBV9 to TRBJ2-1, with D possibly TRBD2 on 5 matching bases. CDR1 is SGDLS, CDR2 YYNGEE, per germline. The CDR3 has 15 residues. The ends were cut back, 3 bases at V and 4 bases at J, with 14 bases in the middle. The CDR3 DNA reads TGTGCCAGCAGCGATAGCGTGAGCGGTTACAATGAGCAGTTCTTC. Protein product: CASSDSVSGYNEQFF.

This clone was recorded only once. In nucleotides, the CDR3 is TGTGCCAGCAGTCACGGACGGATGAACACTGAAGCTTTCTTT. Amino acids: CASSHGRMNTEAFF. The chain uses TRBV6-5 and TRBJ1-1; D is unresolved. This CDR3 comprises 14 residues. V was trimmed by 5 bases and J by 0 bases, leaving 10 bases between them. From germline, CDR1 is MNHEY and CDR2 SVGAGI.

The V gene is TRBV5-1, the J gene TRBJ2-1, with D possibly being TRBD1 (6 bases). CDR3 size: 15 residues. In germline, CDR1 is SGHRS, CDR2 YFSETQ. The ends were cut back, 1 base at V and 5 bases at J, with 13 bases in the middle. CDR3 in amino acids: CASSLSRGDHNEQFF. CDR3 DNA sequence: TGCGCCAGCAGCTTGAGCAGGGGCGATCACAATGAGCAGTTCTTC.

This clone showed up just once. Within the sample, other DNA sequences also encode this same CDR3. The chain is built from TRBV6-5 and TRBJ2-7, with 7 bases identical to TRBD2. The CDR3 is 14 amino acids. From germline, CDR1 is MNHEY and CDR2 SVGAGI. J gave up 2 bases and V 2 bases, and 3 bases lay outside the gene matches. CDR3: CASSYGGGTYEQYF. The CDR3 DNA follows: TGTGCCAGCAGTTACGGGGGAGGGACCTACGAGCAGTACTTC.

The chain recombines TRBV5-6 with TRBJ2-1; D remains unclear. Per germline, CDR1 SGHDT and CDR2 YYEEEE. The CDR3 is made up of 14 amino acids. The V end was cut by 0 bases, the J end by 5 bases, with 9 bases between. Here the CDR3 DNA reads TGTGCCAGCAGCTTGGAAACAGCTAACAATGAGCAGTTCTTC. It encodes CASSLETANNEQFF.

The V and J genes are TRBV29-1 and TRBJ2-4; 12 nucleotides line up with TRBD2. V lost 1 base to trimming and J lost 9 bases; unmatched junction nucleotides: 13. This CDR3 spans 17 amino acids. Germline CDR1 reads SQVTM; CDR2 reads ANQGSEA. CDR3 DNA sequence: TGCAGCGTTGAAGTAACCAGCCTAGCGGGAGGGCTTAGCATTCAGTACTTC. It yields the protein CSVEVTSLAGGLSIQYF.

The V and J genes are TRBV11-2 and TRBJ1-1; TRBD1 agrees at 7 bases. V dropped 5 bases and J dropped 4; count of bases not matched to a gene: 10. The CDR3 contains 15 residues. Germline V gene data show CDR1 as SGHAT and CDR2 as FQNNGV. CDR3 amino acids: CASSVIGGSGTEAFF. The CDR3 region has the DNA TGTGCCAGCAGCGTTATAGGGGGCTCGGGCACTGAAGCTTTCTTT.

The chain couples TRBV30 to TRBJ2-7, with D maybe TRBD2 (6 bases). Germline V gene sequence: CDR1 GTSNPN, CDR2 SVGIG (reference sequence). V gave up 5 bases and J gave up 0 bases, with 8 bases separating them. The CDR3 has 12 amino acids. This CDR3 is CAWRGYSYEQYF. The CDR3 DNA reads TGTGCCTGGCGGGGGTACTCCTACGAGCAGTACTTC.

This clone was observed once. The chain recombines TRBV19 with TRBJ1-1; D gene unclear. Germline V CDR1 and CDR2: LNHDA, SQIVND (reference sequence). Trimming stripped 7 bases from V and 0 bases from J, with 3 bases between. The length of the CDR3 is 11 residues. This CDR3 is CASKLNTEAFF. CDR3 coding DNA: TGTGCCAGTAAACTGAACACTGAAGCTTTCTTT.

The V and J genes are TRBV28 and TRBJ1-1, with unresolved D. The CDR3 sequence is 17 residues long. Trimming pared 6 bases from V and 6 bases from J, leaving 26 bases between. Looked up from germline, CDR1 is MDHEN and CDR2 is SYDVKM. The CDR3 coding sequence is TGTGCCAGCAGCATTAACCCTTTAAAGCAGCTGAGCGCTGAAGCTTTCTTT. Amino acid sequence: CASSINPLKQLSAEAFF.

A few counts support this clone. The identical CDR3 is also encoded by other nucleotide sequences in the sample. CDR3 nucleotides: TGTGCCAGCAGTTTATCACAGGGGGGTACTGAAGCTTTCTTT. Translation: CASSLSQGGTEAFF. The chain recombines TRBV27 with TRBJ1-1; 8 nucleotides agree with TRBD1. Germline trimming cut 0 bases from V and 5 bases from J; bases unmatched to any gene: 2. Germline CDR1 is MNHEY and CDR2 is SMNVEV (reference sequence). The CDR3 spans 14 residues.

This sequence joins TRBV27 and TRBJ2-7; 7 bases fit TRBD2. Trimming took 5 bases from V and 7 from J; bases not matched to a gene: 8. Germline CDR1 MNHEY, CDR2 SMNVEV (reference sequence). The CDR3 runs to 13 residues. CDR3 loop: CASSRRTRLEQYF. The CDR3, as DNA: TGTGCCAGCAGTAGGAGGACTAGGCTGGAGCAGTACTTC.

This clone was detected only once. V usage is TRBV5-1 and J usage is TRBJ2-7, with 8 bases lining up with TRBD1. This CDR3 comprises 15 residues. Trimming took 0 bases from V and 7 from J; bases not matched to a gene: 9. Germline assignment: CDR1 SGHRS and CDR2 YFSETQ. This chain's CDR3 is CASSLGTGTLREQYF. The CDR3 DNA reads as TGCGCCAGCAGCTTGGGGACAGGGACTCTACGAGAGCAGTACTTC.

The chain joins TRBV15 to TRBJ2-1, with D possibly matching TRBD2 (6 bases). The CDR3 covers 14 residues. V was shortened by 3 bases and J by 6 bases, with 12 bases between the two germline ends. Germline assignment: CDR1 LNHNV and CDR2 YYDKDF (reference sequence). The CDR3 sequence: CATSRFGGGNEQFF. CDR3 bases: TGTGCCACCAGCAGGTTCGGGGGAGGCAATGAGCAGTTCTTC.

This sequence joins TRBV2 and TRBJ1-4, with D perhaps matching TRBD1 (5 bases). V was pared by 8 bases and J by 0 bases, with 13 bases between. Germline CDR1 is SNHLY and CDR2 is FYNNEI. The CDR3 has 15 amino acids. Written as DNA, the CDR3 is TGTGCCAGCGGGGGAGTGAGGTCAACTAATGAAAAACTGTTTTTT. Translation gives CASGGVRSTNEKLFF.

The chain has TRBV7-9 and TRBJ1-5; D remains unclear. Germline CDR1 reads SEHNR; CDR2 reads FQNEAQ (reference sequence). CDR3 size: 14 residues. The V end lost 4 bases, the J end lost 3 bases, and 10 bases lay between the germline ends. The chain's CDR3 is CASSSAEVNQPQHF. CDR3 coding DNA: TGTGCCAGCAGCTCGGCAGAGGTCAATCAGCCCCAGCATTTT.

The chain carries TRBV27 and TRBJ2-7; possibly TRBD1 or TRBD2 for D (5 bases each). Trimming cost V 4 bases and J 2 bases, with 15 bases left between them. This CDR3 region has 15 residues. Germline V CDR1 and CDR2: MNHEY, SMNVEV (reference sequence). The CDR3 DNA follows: TGTGCCAGCAGTTCCGGGGCAGGGCGGGCCTACGAGCAGTACTTC. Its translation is CASSSGAGRAYEQYF.

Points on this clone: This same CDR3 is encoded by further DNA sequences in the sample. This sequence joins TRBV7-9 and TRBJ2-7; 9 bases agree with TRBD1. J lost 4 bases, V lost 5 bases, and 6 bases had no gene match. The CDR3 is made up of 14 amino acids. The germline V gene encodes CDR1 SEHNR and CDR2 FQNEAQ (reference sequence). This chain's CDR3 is CASSPRTGEYEQYF. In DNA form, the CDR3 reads TGTGCCAGCAGCCCGCGGACAGGGGAGTACGAGCAGTACTTC.

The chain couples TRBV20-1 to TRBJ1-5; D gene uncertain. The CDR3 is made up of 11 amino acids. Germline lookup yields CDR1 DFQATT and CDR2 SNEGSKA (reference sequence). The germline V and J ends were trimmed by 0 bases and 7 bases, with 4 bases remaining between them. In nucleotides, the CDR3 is TGCAGTGCTAGAGAGTCCCAGCCCCAGCATTTT. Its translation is CSARESQPQHF.

The CDR3 loop is CASSVGDRGLSNYGYTF. CDR3 nucleotide sequence: TGTGCCAGCAGCGTAGGGGACAGGGGCCTCTCTAACTATGGCTACACCTTC. The V and J genes are TRBV9 and TRBJ1-2; 10 nucleotides agree with TRBD1. This CDR3 has 17 residues. Germline CDR1 SGDLS, CDR2 YYNGEE. V dropped 0 bases and J dropped 0; count of bases not matched to a gene: 5. Full variable domain (outside the CDR3, taken from reference TRBV9 and TRBJ1-2): DSGVTQTPKHLITATGQRVTLRCSPRSGDLSVYWYQQSLDQGLQFLIQYYNGEERAKGNILERFSAQQFPDLHSELNLSSLELGDSALYFCASSVGDRGLSNYGYTFGSGTRLTVV.

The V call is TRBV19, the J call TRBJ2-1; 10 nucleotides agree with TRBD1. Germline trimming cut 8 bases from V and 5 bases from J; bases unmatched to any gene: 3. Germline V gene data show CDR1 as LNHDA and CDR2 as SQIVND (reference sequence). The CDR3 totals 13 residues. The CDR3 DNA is TGTGCCAGTCGGGACAGGGGAAACAATGAGCAGTTCTTC. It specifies CASRDRGNNEQFF.

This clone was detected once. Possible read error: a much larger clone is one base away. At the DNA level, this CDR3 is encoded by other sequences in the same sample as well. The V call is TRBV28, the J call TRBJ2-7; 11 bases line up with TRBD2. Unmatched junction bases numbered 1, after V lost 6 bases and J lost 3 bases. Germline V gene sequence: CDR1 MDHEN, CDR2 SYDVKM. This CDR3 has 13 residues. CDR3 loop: CASSLAGGYEQYF. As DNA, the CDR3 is TGTGCCAGCAGCCTAGCGGGGGGCTACGAGCAGTACTTC.